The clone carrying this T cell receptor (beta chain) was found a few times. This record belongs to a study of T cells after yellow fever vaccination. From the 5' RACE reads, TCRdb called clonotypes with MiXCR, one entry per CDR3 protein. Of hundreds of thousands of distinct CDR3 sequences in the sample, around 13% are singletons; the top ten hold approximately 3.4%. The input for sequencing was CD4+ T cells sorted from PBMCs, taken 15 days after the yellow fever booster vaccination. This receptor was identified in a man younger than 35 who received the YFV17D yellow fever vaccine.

The CDR3 protein is CASKTGGANTEAFF. The CDR3 DNA sequence: TGTGCCAGCAAAACGGGAGGGGCGAACACTGAAGCTTTCTTT. V and J are TRBV7-9 and TRBJ1-1, with D perhaps matching TRBD1 (5 bases). Germline V gene sequence: CDR1 SEHNR, CDR2 FQNEAQ (reference sequence). V was cut by 7 bases and J by 1 base, with 13 bases left in between. This CDR3 region has 14 residues.